The subject of this entry is one T cell receptor beta chain. Its antigen is unidentified. The data derive from a study of early T cells in non-severe SARS-CoV-2 infection. About the research overall: From unsorted whole blood, bulk RNA was sequenced, and the chains remained unpaired.

Study-level findings and limits: Anti-spike CD8 responses were favored by VDJdb matching, which missed private and CD4 specificities.

Unique molecular identifiers were affixed to single, distinct cDNA molecules. TCRdb reprocessed the 5' RACE reads with MiXCR, giving one entry per CDR3 protein. The table shows fewer than 70,000 distinct CDR3 sequences, with roughly 12% occurring only once. Sequences were obtained from whole blood. The receptor was derived from an adult who was a healthcare worker with PCR-confirmed SARS-CoV-2 infection or an uninfected control (not recorded which).

CDR3 DNA: TGTGCCAGCAGCTTGAGATACCCCTCCGGGGCCTACTTAGATGAGCAGTTCTTC. Its translation is CASSLRYPSGAYLDEQFF. The chain employs TRBV7-2 and TRBJ2-1; perhaps D is TRBD1 or TRBD2 (5 bases each). Germline V gene lookup returns CDR1 SGHTA and CDR2 FQGNSA. V gave up 3 bases and J gave up 8 bases, with 26 bases separating them. CDR3 length equals 18 residues.